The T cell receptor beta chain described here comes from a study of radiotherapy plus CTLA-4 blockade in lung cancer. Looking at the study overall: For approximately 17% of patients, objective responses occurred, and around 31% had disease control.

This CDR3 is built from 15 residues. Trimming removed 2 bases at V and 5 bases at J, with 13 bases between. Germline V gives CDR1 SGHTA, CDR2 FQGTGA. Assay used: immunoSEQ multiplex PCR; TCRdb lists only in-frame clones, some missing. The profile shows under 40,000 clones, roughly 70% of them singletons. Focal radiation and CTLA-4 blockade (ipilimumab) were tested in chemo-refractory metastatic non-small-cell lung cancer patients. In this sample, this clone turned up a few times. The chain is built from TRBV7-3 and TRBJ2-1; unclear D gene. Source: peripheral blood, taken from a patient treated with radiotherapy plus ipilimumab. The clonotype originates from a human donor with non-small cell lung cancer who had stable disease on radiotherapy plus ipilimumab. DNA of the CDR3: TGTGCCAGCAGCTTACTTGCTAGTCAAAACAATGAGCAGTTCTTC. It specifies CASSLLASQNNEQFF.